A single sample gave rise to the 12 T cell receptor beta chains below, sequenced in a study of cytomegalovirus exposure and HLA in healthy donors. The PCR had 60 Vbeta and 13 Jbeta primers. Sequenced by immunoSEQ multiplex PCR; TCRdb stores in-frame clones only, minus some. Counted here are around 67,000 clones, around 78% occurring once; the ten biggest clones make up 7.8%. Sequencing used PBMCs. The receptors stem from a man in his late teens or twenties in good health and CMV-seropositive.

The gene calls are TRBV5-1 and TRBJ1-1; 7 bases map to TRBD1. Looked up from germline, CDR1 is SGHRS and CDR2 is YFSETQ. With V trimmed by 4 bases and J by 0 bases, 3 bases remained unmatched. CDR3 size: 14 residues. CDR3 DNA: TGCGCCAGCAGCGCAGGGGGTTTGAACACTGAAGCTTTCTTT. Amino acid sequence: CASSAGGLNTEAFF.

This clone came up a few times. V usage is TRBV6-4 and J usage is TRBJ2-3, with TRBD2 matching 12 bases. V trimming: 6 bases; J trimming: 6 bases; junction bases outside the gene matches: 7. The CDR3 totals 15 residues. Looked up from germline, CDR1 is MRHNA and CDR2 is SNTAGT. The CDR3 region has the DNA TGTGCCAGCAGCCCACTAGCGGGGGGCCAGGATACGCAGTATTTT. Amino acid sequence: CASSPLAGGQDTQYF.

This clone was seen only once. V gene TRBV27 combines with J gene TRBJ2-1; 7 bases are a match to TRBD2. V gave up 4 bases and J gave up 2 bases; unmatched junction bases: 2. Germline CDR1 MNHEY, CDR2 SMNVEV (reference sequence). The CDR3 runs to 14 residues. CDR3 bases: TGTGCCAGCAGTTCTAGCGGCCCCTACAATGAGCAGTTCTTC. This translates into CASSSSGPYNEQFF.

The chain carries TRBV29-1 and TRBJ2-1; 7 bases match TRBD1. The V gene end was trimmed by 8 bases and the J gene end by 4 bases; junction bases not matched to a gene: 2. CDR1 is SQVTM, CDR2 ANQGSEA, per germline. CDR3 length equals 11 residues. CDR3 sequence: CSTRGYNEQFF. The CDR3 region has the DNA TGCAGCACCAGGGGGTACAATGAGCAGTTCTTC.

CDR3 in amino acids: CSVVSPVTSSGANVLTF. Here the CDR3 DNA reads TGCAGCGTTGTATCACCGGTTACGAGCTCTGGGGCCAACGTCCTGACTTTC. The chain joins TRBV29-1 to TRBJ2-6; no clear D gene. The germline V gene encodes CDR1 SQVTM and CDR2 ANQGSEA. This CDR3 contains 17 residues. Trimming removed 4 bases at V and 0 bases at J, with 16 bases between.

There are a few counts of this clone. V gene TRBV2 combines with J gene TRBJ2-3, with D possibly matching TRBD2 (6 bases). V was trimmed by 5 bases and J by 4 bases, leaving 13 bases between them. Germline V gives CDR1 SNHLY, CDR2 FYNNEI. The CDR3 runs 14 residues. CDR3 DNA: TGTGCCAGCAGTCCTCGGGAGTCCTCAGATACGCAGTATTTT. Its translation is CASSPRESSDTQYF.

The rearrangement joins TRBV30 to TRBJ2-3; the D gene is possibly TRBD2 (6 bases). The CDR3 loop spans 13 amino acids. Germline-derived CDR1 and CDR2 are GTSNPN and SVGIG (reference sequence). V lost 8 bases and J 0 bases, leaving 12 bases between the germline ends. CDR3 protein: CAGTTSSTDTQYF. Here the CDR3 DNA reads TGTGCCGGCACGACTAGTAGCACAGATACGCAGTATTTT. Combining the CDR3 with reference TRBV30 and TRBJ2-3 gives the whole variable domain SQTIHQWPATLVQPVGSPLSLECTVEGTSNPNLYWYRQAAGRGLQLLFYSVGIGQISSEVPQNLSASRPQDRQFILSSKKLLLSDSGFYLCAGTTSSTDTQYFGPGTRLTVL.

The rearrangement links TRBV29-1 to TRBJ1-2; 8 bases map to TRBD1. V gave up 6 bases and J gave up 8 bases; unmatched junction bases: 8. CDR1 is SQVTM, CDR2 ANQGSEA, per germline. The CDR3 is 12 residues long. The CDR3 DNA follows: TGCAGCGTAAACCAGGGGGCGCAGGGCTACACCTTC. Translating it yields CSVNQGAQGYTF.

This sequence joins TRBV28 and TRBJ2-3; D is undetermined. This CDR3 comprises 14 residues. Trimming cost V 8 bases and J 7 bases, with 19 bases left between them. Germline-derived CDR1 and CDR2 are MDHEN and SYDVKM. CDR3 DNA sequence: TGTGCCAGCTACAGTTTGTACGGCACCCATACGCAGTATTTT. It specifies CASYSLYGTHTQYF.

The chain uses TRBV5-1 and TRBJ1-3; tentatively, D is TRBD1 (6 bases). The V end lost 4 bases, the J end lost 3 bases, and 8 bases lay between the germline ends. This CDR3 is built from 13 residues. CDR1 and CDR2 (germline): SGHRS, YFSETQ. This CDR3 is CASSVDSGNTIYF. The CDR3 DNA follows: TGCGCCAGCAGCGTGGACAGTGGAAACACCATATATTTT. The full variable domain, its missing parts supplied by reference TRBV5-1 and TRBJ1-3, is KAGVTQTPRYLIKTRGQQVTLSCSPISGHRSVSWYQQTPGQGLQFLFEYFSETQRNKGNFPGRFSGRQFSNSRSEMNVSTLELGDSALYLCASSVDSGNTIYFGEGSWLTVV.

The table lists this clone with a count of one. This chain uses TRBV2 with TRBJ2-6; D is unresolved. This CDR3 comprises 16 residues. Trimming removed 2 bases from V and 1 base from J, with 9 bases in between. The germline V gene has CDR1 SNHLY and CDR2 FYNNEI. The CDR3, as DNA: TGTGCCAGCAGTGAACTGGAGATATCTGGGGCCAACGTCCTGACTTTC. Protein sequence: CASSELEISGANVLTF.

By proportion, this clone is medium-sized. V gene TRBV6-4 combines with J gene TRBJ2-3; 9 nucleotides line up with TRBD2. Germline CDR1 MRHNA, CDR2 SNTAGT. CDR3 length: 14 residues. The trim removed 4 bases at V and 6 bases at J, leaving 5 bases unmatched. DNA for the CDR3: TGTGCCAGCAGTGGCGGGGGGGCCTCCGATACGCAGTATTTT. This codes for CASSGGGASDTQYF.